The rows below give T cell receptor beta chains drawn from one sample of a study of shared clonotypes between healthy human individuals. Profiling relied on immunoSEQ multiplex PCR, and the TCRdb table lists in-frame clones only, not all of them. In the table there are more than 1.2 million clones, approximately 98.5% of which are singletons. The sequenced sample was naive CD4+ T cells sorted from blood. The receptor set was obtained from a man aged 30 to 45 in good health. The CDR3 runs from the conserved cysteine through the conserved F or W. D genes are given only for firm matches. The listing skips clone size in some rows; elsewhere it reads once, few, many or a size class.

v_call,d_call,clone_size,j_call,cdr3_aa,cdr3_nt
TRBV9,.,once,TRBJ2-5,CASSVSPGPGETQYF,TGTGCCAGCAGCGTCAGTCCAGGTCCAGGAGAGACCCAGTACTTC
TRBV19,.,.,TRBJ1-5,CASRGVTPTDLGQPQHF,TGTGCCAGTAGAGGAGTTACTCCGACAGACCTCGGTCAGCCCCAGCATTTT
TRBV7-9,.,.,TRBJ1-1,CASSPGGVNTEAFF,TGTGCCAGTTCGCCAGGCGGAGTGAACACTGAAGCTTTCTTT
TRBV7-9,.,.,TRBJ2-1,CASTNFNEQFF,TGTGCCAGCACCAACTTCAATGAGCAGTTCTTC
TRBV5-1,.,.,TRBJ2-3,CASSHGGKNTDTQYF,TGCGCCAGCAGTCATGGCGGGAAAAACACAGATACGCAGTATTTT
TRBV6-1,.,.,TRBJ1-2,CASSEGGRYGYTF,TGTGCCAGCAGTGAAGGGGGCCGCTATGGCTACACCTTC
TRBV28,TRBD1,.,TRBJ2-1,CASSSYSTGTGGRDEQFF,TGTGCCAGCAGTTCCTATTCCACCGGGACAGGAGGGAGAGATGAGCAGTTCTTC
TRBV21-1,.,.,TRBJ2-1,CASTSMEADRANLDLDYNEQFF,TGTGCCAGCACAAGCATGGAGGCAGACAGGGCCAACTTGGACCTGGACTACAATGAGCAGTTCTTC
TRBV28,.,.,TRBJ2-1,CASSLYQRTSYNEQFF,TGTGCCAGCAGTTTATATCAGAGGACCTCCTACAATGAGCAGTTCTTC
TRBV18,TRBD2,.,TRBJ2-5,CASSPLSSGSETQYF,TGTGCCAGCTCACCATTGTCTAGCGGGAGTGAGACCCAGTACTTC
TRBV11-2,TRBD2,.,TRBJ2-7,CASSPKRRGLANYEQYF,TGTGCCAGCAGCCCAAAAAGACGGGGACTAGCGAACTACGAGCAGTACTTC
TRBV7-3,.,.,TRBJ2-2,CASSPTQLGELFF,TGTGCCAGCAGCCCGACACAGCTGGGGGAGCTGTTTTTT
TRBV5-1,.,.,TRBJ2-7,CASSLDRDLKFYEQYF,TGCGCCAGCAGCTTGGACCGGGACCTAAAATTTTACGAGCAGTACTTC
TRBV7-9,TRBD2,.,TRBJ2-1,CASSSGTSGSGGYNEQFF,TGTGCCAGCAGTTCCGGGACTAGCGGGAGCGGCGGCTACAATGAGCAGTTCTTC
TRBV6-1,TRBD1,.,TRBJ2-7,CASRGTGPSYEQYF,TGTGCCAGCAGGGGGACAGGGCCGTCCTACGAGCAGTACTTC
TRBV5-1,TRBD1,once,TRBJ2-1,CASSSRDRLNNEQFF,TGCGCCAGCAGTTCCCGGGACAGGCTAAACAATGAGCAGTTCTTC
TRBV7-9,.,once,TRBJ1-3,CASSLALAETGNTIYF,TGTGCCAGCAGCTTAGCTTTGGCTGAAACTGGAAACACCATATATTTT
TRBV27,.,.,TRBJ2-6,CASSLWSQSGANVLTF,TGTGCCAGCAGTTTATGGTCTCAGTCTGGGGCCAACGTCCTGACTTTC
TRBV6-4,.,.,TRBJ2-1,CASSTRGGASYNEQFF,TGTGCCAGCAGTACCCGCGGGGGCGCCTCCTACAATGAGCAGTTCTTC
TRBV14,TRBD2,.,TRBJ2-7,CASRTGLAGPYEQYF,TGTGCCAGCAGGACGGGACTAGCGGGGCCATACGAGCAGTACTTC